The rows below give T cell receptor beta chains drawn from one sample of a study of cytomegalovirus exposure and HLA in healthy donors. Libraries were prepared by immunoSEQ multiplex PCR; TCRdb keeps only in-frame clonotypes and omits some of them. The sample holds 210,000 or so clones, roughly 90% seen once. The sequenced sample was PBMCs. All receptors derive from a young woman in good health and CMV-seronegative. CDR3s include the opening cysteine and the closing phenylalanine or tryptophan. A D gene is named only where the DNA matches it firmly. Where a row states a size, it is once, few, many or the class of an expanded clone; other rows omit it.

D,J,size,V,DNA,CDR3
NA,TRBJ2-1,NA,TRBV7-9,TGTGCCAGCAGCTCCCGGTCGAGGGGGGGCGGCTACAATGAGCAGTTCTTC,CASSSRSRGGGYNEQFF
NA,TRBJ1-3,NA,TRBV5-1,TGCGCCAGCAGCCCGGTGGCGAGGGGAGGCGGAAACACCATATATTTT,CASSPVARGGGNTIYF
NA,TRBJ2-1,NA,TRBV5-1,TGCGCCAGCAGCTTGGACGGCCCTAGGAATGAGCAGTTCTTC,CASSLDGPRNEQFF
NA,TRBJ2-7,NA,TRBV5-4,TGTGCCAGCAGGGCAGTGGGGGACTCTTACGAGCAGTACTTC,CASRAVGDSYEQYF
NA,TRBJ2-1,NA,TRBV5-1,TGCGCCAGCAGCAGCCGAAAGGCACCCAGGGTGTATTTCGATGAGCAGTTCTTC,CASSSRKAPRVYFDEQFF
TRBD2,TRBJ2-3,NA,TRBV5-6,TGTGCCAGCAACCACGGCCTAGCGGATTTCGATACGCAGTATTTT,CASNHGLADFDTQYF
TRBD1,TRBJ1-2,NA,TRBV2,TGTGCCAGCAGTTTAACCACAGGGGGCAACTATGGCTACACCTTC,CASSLTTGGNYGYTF
NA,TRBJ2-5,NA,TRBV2,TGTGCCAGCAGTGTTCTTTCAGACCAAGAGACCCAGTACTTC,CASSVLSDQETQYF
NA,TRBJ1-2,NA,TRBV2,TGTGCCAGCGGTACTGTGCGCTATGGCTACACCTTC,CASGTVRYGYTF
TRBD1,TRBJ2-4,NA,TRBV6-5,TGTGCCAGCAGTCGCGGACAGGCTCGGAACATTCAGTACTTC,CASSRGQARNIQYF
TRBD2,TRBJ2-5,NA,TRBV6-5,TGTGCCAGCAGTTACGTGGCGGGGGGGGAGACCCAGTACTTC,CASSYVAGGETQYF
TRBD2,TRBJ2-1,few,TRBV4-3,TGCGCCAGCAGCCGGTCCGTTCTTAGCGGGGTTAATGAGCAGTTCTTC,CASSRSVLSGVNEQFF
TRBD1,TRBJ1-6,once,TRBV10-3,TGTGCCCATCGGACAGGGGATTCACCCCTCCACTTT,CAHRTGDSPLHF
NA,TRBJ2-1,NA,TRBV5-1,TGCGCCAGCAGCTTGTGGCTAGACAATGAGCAGTTCTTC,CASSLWLDNEQFF
TRBD1,TRBJ2-7,NA,TRBV15,TGTGCCACCAGAGGACAGGGGGACTACGAGCAGTACTTC,CATRGQGDYEQYF
TRBD2,TRBJ2-1,NA,TRBV5-1,TGCGCCAGCAGTCCCCCTAGCGGCGGCTCCTACAATGAGCAGTTCTTC,CASSPPSGGSYNEQFF
TRBD1,TRBJ1-6,few,TRBV5-4,TGTGCCAGCAGCTTGGCGCCGACAGGGTCCTATAATTCACCCCTCCACTTT,CASSLAPTGSYNSPLHF
TRBD2,TRBJ2-1,NA,TRBV4-1,TGCGCCAGCAGCCCCCTTGAAGCGGGAGGTAACAATGAGCAGTTCTTC,CASSPLEAGGNNEQFF
NA,TRBJ2-5,NA,TRBV7-2,TGTGCCAGCAGCTTAATTGCAGGGGCAGAGACCCAGTACTTC,CASSLIAGAETQYF
NA,TRBJ1-1,NA,TRBV7-9,TGTGCCAGCAGCCCCGGGGAAGACACTGAAGCTTTCTTT,CASSPGEDTEAFF
NA,TRBJ2-5,NA,TRBV4-3,TGCGCCAGCAGCCCCGAAGCAGGGGTGGGAGAGACCCAGTACTTC,CASSPEAGVGETQYF
TRBD1,TRBJ2-3,once,TRBV2,TGTGCCAGCAGTGAAGCCGGCAGGGGGGATACGCAGTATTTT,CASSEAGRGDTQYF
TRBD2,TRBJ2-2,NA,TRBV7-2,TGTGCCAGCAGCTTGCAAGCGGGATCAGGAGGGGAGCTGTTTTTT,CASSLQAGSGGELFF
NA,TRBJ2-7,NA,TRBV7-2,TGTGCCAGCAGCTTAGATGGCAGGGTCTCCTACGAGCAGTACTTC,CASSLDGRVSYEQYF
NA,TRBJ1-5,NA,TRBV18,TGTGCCAGCTCACCAGGGGCGGGCAATCAGCCCCAGCATTTT,CASSPGAGNQPQHF
TRBD1,TRBJ1-5,once,TRBV6-5,TGTGCCAGCAGGAAAGACAGGGGGAACAATCAGCCCCAGCATTTT,CASRKDRGNNQPQHF
TRBD2,TRBJ2-7,NA,TRBV5-5,TGTGCCAGTCTCGAAGGAGGGAGGGGACTGACTGGCGAGCAGTACTTC,CASLEGGRGLTGEQYF
NA,TRBJ1-2,NA,TRBV2,TGTGCCAGCAGTGAAATCAGCGTTTTATATGGCTACACCTTC,CASSEISVLYGYTF
NA,TRBJ1-2,NA,TRBV11-2,TGTGCCAGCAGCCTACGACCGGGGAGGTTATACGGCTACACCTTC,CASSLRPGRLYGYTF
NA,TRBJ2-5,NA,TRBV5-8,TGTGCCAGCAGCCCCCATGTCCGGGAGACCCAGTACTTC,CASSPHVRETQYF
NA,TRBJ2-7,NA,TRBV6-5,TGTGCCAGCAGGGATTCGATCCGGAGGCCCTACGAGCAGTACTTC,CASRDSIRRPYEQYF
TRBD2,TRBJ2-3,NA,TRBV7-9,TGTGCCAGCAGCTTATTTGAGACTAGCGGGAGGGATACGCAGTATTTT,CASSLFETSGRDTQYF
TRBD2,TRBJ2-2,NA,TRBV27,TGTGCCAGCAATTCTTGGGAGGGGAACACCGGGGAGCTGTTTTTT,CASNSWEGNTGELFF
NA,TRBJ1-2,NA,TRBV4-3,TGCGCCAGCAGCCCAACTAGTGTCTTCGGGCAGAATGGCTACACCTTC,CASSPTSVFGQNGYTF
TRBD2,TRBJ2-1,once,TRBV15,TGTGCCACCAGCAGAGGGAATAGCGGGGGGGACAATGAGCAGTTCTTC,CATSRGNSGGDNEQFF
TRBD2,TRBJ2-7,NA,TRBV5-6,TGTGCCAGCAGCTACGGGACTAGCGACTACGAGCAGTACTTC,CASSYGTSDYEQYF
NA,TRBJ2-7,NA,TRBV5-1,TGCGCCAGCAGCTTGCCCAAAGGGGGGGTGGAGTACGAGCAGTACTTC,CASSLPKGGVEYEQYF
NA,TRBJ2-2,NA,TRBV4-1,TGCGCCAGCAGCCAAATCGGACTCAACACCGGGGAGCTGTTTTTT,CASSQIGLNTGELFF
TRBD1,TRBJ2-7,NA,TRBV10-3,TGTGCCATCAGTGAGTCGAGGGCGACAGGGGACAGGAACGAGCAGTACTTC,CAISESRATGDRNEQYF
TRBD2,TRBJ2-7,NA,TRBV6-6,TGTGCCAGTACTCTAGCGGGAGGTACCTACGAGCAGTACTTC,CASTLAGGTYEQYF
TRBD2,TRBJ2-2,NA,TRBV4-3,TGCGCCAGCAGCCAAGAGAACCTAGCGGAGAACACCGGGGAGCTGTTTTTT,CASSQENLAENTGELFF
NA,TRBJ2-5,NA,TRBV5-1,TGCGCCAGCAGCTTGATGCGCGGGCCCCAAGAGACCCAGTACTTC,CASSLMRGPQETQYF
TRBD2,TRBJ2-3,NA,TRBV5-1,TGCGCCAGCAGCTTATCGACTAGCGGTATCGCAGATACGCAGTATTTT,CASSLSTSGIADTQYF
NA,TRBJ2-1,NA,TRBV10-2,TGCGCCAGCAGTCTGACTTGGGATGAGCAGTTCTTC,CASSLTWDEQFF
TRBD1,TRBJ1-5,NA,TRBV19,TGTGCCAGTAGTATGGGGACAGGGGGGGATCAGCCCCAGCATTTT,CASSMGTGGDQPQHF
NA,TRBJ1-2,NA,TRBV10-3,TGTGCCATCAGTGGGACGTCTAAGGGGGGCTACACCTTC,CAISGTSKGGYTF
TRBD1,TRBJ1-2,NA,TRBV15,TGTGCCACCAGCCCCCGGACAGGGGCCCTAGATGGCTACACCTTC,CATSPRTGALDGYTF
TRBD1,TRBJ1-2,NA,TRBV11-2,TGTGCCAGCAGCTTAGTATCGGGACAGGAGCTCGATAACTATGGCTACACCTTC,CASSLVSGQELDNYGYTF
NA,TRBJ1-2,NA,TRBV27,TGTGCCAGCAGTTTAAAATCCGCTCGGGGAGAGGTATACGGCTACACCTTC,CASSLKSARGEVYGYTF
TRBD1,TRBJ1-2,NA,TRBV9,TGTGCCAGCAGCGTAGCTACGGGGATGGACAGGAGAGGCTACACCTTC,CASSVATGMDRRGYTF
TRBD2,TRBJ2-1,once,TRBV5-1,TGCGCCAGCAGCTTCAGGTCTGTGTACGGTAGCGGGGGCTCCTACAATGAGCAGTTCTTC,CASSFRSVYGSGGSYNEQFF
NA,TRBJ2-5,NA,TRBV5-4,TGTGCCAGCAGCTTGATTCCGGCGGCGAGGGAGCAGTACTTC,CASSLIPAAREQYF
TRBD2,TRBJ2-1,NA,TRBV5-1,TGCGCCAGCAGCTTAAGGGCGGGAGCGGTATACAATGAGCAGTTCTTC,CASSLRAGAVYNEQFF
NA,TRBJ2-1,NA,TRBV29-1,TGCAGCGTTGAAGCACACGCCTACAATGAGCAGTTCTTC,CSVEAHAYNEQFF
NA,TRBJ2-7,NA,TRBV5-4,TGTGCCAGCAGCTTGGACAGGGGAGGCGAGCAGTACTTC,CASSLDRGGEQYF